This T cell receptor (beta chain) was documented in a study of OX40 agonist ivuxolimab in advanced cancers. With autoimmune disease history or systemic immunosuppression, patients were excluded. Assay used: immunoSEQ multiplex PCR; TCRdb lists only in-frame clones, some missing. The sample has about 36,000 clones; 74% are singletons. The CDR3 consists of 14 residues. Trimming cost V 1 base and J 4 bases, with 8 bases left between them. Germline V CDR1 and CDR2: MDHEN, SYDVKM. The sequencing here drew on CD4+ or CD8+ T cells sorted from blood, taken in a trial of the OX40 agonist ivuxolimab. The rearrangement uses TRBV28 and TRBJ1-3; tentative D call: TRBD1 (5 bases). This TCR was recovered from an adult with an advanced solid tumor such as melanoma, head and neck, liver or kidney cancer. For the CDR3, the DNA is TGTGCCAGCAGTTTATTGGGGCGAGGAAACACCATATATTTT. Translation: CASSLLGRGNTIYF.